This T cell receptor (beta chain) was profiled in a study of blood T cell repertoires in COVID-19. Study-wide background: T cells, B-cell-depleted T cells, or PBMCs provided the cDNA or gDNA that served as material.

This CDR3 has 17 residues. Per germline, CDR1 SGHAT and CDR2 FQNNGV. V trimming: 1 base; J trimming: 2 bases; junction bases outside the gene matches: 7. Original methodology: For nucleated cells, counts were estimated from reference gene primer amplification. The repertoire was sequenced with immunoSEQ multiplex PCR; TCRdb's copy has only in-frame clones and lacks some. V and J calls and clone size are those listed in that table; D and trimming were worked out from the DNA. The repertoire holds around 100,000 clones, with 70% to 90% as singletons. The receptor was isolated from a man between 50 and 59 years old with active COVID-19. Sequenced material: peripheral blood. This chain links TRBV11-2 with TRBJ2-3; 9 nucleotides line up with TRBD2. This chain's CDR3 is CASSLVGSGGPTDTQYF. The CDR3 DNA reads TGTGCCAGCAGCTTAGTTGGTAGCGGGGGTCCCACAGATACGCAGTATTTT.